The sequence of this T cell receptor beta chain was determined in a study of cytomegalovirus exposure and HLA in healthy donors. Everyone who donated was a healthy bone marrow donor. Trimming left V 0 bases short and J 4 bases short, with 15 bases between. This CDR3 is built from 16 residues. Per the germline V gene, CDR1 is GTSNPN and CDR2 is SVGIG (reference sequence). Study findings and constraints: Earlier findings revealed that most TCR beta V segments proved productive either about 90% or about 30% of the time.

The PCR used 60 Vbeta and 13 Jbeta primers. In the original analysis: Roughly 11 million shared chains were among the about 80 million unique TCR beta chains that a later analysis counted. Sequencing was performed with immunoSEQ multiplex PCR; in TCRdb, only in-frame clones are kept and a portion is missing. That table gives V, J and clone size, and the DNA gave D and trimming. This repertoire shows about 220,000 clones, roughly 83% found once; its top ten account for approximately 0.71%. Worth noting for this clone: Its antigen is as yet unknown.

The source material was PBMCs. This chain joins TRBV30 and TRBJ2-2, with unresolved D. This TCR was recovered from a boy aged 2 to 10 in good health and CMV-seronegative. The CDR3 region is CAWSVIHPGGTGELFF. As DNA, the CDR3 is TGTGCCTGGAGTGTTATACACCCCGGCGGCACCGGGGAGCTGTTTTTT.